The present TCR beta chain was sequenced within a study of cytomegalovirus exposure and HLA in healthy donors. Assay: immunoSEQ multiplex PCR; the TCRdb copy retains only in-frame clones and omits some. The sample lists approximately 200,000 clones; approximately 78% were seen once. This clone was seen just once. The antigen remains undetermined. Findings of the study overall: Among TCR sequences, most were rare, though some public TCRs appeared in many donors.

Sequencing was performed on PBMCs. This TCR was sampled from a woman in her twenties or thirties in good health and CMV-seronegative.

The CDR3 nucleotides read TGTGCCAGTTGTAGACAGGGTGGTCAGCCCCAGCATTTT. It specifies CASCRQGGQPQHF. The chain combines TRBV28 with TRBJ1-5; 7 bases are a match to TRBD1. This CDR3 has 13 residues. CDR1 is MDHEN and CDR2 is SYDVKM in the germline V gene. Trimming cost V 9 bases and J 6 bases; bases outside gene matches: 8.